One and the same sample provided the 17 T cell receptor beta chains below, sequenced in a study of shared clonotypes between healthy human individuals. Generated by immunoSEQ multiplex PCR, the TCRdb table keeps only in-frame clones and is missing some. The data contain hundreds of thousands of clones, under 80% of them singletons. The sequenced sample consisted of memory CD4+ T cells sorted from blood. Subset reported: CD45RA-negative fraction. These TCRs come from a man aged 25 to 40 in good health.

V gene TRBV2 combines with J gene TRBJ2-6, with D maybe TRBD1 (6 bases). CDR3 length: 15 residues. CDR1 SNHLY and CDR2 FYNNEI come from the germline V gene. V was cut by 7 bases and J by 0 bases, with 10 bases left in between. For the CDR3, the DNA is TGTGCCAGCAACCCGGACAGCTCTGGGGCCAACGTCCTGACTTTC. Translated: CASNPDSSGANVLTF.

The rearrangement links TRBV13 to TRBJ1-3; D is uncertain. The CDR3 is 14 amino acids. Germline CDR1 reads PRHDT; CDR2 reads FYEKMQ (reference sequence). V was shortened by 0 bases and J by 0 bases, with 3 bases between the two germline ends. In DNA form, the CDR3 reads TGTGCCAGCAGCTTAGGTTACTCTGGAAACACCATATATTTT. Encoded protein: CASSLGYSGNTIYF. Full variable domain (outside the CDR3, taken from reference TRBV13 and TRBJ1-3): AAGVIQSPRHLIKEKRETATLKCYPIPRHDTVYWYQQGPGQDPQFLISFYEKMQSDKGSIPDRFSAQQFSDYHSELNMSSLELGDSALYFCASSLGYSGNTIYFGEGSWLTVV.

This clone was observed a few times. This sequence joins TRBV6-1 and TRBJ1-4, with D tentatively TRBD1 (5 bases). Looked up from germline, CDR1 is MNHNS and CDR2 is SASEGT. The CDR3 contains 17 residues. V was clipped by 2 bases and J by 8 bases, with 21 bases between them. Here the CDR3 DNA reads TGTGCCAGCAGTGAATCGGGGGGGAGGGGAGGAAGAGAAAAACTGTTTTTT. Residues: CASSESGGRGGREKLFF.

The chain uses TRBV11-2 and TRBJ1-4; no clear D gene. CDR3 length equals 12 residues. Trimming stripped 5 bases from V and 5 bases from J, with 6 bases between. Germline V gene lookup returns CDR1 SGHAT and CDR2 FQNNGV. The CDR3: CASSGRNEKLFF. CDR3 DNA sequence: TGTGCCAGCAGCGGAAGAAATGAAAAACTGTTTTTT. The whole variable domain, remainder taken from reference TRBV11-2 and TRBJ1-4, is EAGVAQSPRYKIIEKRQSVAFWCNPISGHATLYWYQQILGQGPKLLIQFQNNGVVDDSQLPKDRFSAERLKGVDSTLKIQPAKLEDSAVYLCASSGRNEKLFFGSGTQLSVL.

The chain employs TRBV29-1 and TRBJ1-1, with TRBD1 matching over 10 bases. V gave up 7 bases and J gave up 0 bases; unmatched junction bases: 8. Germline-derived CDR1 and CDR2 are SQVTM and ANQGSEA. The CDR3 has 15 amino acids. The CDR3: CSGYGGQGVNTEAFF. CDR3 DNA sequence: TGCAGCGGGTATGGAGGACAGGGGGTGAACACTGAAGCTTTCTTT.

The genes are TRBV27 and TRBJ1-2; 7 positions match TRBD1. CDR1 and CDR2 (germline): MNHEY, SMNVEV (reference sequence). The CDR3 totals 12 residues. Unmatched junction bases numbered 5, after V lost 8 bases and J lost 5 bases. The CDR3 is CASRRGGYGYTF. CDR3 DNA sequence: TGTGCCAGCCGCAGGGGGGGTTATGGCTACACCTTC.

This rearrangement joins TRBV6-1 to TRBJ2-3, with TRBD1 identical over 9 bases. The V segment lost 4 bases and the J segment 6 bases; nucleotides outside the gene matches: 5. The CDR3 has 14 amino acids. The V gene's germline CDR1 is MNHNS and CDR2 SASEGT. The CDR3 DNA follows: TGTGCCAGCAGTGCGGACAGGGGAAAGGATACGCAGTATTTT. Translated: CASSADRGKDTQYF.

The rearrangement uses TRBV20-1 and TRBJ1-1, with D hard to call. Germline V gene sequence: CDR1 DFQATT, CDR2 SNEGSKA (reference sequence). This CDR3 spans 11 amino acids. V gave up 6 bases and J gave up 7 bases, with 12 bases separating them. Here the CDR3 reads CSATGRLEAFF. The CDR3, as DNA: TGCAGTGCCACCGGACGGCTTGAAGCTTTCTTT.

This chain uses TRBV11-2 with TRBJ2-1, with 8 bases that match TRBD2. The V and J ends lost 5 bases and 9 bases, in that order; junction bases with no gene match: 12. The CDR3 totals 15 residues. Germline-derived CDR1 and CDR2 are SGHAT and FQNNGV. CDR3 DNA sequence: TGTGCCAGCAGCGCGAGCGGGAGTAATCGGGGTGAGCAGTTCTTC. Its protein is CASSASGSNRGEQFF.

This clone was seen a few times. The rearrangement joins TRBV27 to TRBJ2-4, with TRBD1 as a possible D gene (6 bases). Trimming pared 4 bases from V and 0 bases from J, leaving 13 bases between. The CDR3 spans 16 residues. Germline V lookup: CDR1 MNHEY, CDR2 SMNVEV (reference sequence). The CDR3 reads CASSWGTQGAKNIQYF. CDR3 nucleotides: TGTGCCAGCAGTTGGGGAACACAGGGAGCCAAAAACATTCAGTACTTC.

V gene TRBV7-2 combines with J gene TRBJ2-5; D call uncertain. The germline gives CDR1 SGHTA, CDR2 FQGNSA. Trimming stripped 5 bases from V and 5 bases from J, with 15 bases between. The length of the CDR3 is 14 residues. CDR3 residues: CASSPLGLEETQYF. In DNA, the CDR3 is TGTGCCAGCAGCCCACTGGGGTTGGAGGAGACCCAGTACTTC.

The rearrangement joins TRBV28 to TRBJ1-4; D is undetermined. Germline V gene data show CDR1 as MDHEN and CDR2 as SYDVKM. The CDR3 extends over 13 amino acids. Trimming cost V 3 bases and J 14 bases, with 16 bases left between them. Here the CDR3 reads CASSFVSRQFLFF. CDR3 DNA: TGTGCCAGCAGTTTCGTGTCGCGCCAGTTTCTGTTTTTT.

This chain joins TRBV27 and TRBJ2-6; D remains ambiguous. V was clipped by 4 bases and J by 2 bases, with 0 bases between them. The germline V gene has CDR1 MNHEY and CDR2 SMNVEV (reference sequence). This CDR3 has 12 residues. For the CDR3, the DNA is TGTGCCAGCAGTTCTGGGGCCAACGTCCTGACTTTC. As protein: CASSSGANVLTF. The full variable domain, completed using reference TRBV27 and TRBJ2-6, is EAQVTQNPRYLITVTGKKLTVTCSQNMNHEYMSWYRQDPGLGLRQIYYSMNVEVTDKGDVPEGYKVSRKEKRNFPLILESPSPNQTSLYFCASSSGANVLTFGAGSRLTVL.

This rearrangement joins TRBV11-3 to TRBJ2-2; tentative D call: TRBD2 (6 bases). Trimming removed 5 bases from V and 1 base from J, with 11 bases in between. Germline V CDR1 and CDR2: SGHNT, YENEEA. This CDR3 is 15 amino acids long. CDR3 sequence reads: CASSPSVQNTGELFF. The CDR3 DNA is TGTGCCAGCAGCCCTAGCGTCCAGAACACCGGGGAGCTGTTTTTT.

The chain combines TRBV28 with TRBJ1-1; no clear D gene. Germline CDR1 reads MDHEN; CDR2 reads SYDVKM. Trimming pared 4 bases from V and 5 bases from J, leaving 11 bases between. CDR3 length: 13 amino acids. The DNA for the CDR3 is TGTGCCAGCAGTTCGGCGTGGCGGACTGAAGCTTTCTTT. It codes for CASSSAWRTEAFF.

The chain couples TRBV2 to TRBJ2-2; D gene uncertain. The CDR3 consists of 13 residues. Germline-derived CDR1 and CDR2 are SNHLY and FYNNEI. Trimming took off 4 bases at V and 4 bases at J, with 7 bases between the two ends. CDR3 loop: CASSGVPTGELFF. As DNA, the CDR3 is TGTGCCAGCAGTGGGGTCCCCACCGGGGAGCTGTTTTTT.

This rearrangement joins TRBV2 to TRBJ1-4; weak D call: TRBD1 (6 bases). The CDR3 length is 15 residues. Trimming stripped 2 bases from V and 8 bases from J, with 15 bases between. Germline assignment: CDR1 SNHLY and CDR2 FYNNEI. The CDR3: CASSERGQSWEKLFF. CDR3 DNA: TGTGCCAGCAGTGAAAGGGGACAAAGTTGGGAAAAACTGTTTTTT. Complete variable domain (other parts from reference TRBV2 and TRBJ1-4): EPEVTQTPSHQVTQMGQEVILRCVPISNHLYFYWYRQILGQKVEFLVSFYNNEISEKSEIFDDQFSVERPDGSNFTLKIRSTKLEDSAMYFCASSERGQSWEKLFFGSGTQLSVL.